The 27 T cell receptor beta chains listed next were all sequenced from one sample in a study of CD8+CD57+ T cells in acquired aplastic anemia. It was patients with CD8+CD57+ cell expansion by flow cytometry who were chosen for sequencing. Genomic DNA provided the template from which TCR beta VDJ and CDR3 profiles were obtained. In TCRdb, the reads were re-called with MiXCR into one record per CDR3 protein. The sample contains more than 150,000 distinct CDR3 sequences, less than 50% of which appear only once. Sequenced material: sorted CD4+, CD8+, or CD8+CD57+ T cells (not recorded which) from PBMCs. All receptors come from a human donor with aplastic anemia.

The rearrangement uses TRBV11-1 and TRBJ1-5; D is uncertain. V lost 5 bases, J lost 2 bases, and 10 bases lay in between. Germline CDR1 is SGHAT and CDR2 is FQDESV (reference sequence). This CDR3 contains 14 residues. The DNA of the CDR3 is TGTGCCAGCAGCCCCGAACTAGGCAATCAGCCCCAGCATTTT. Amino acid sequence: CASSPELGNQPQHF.

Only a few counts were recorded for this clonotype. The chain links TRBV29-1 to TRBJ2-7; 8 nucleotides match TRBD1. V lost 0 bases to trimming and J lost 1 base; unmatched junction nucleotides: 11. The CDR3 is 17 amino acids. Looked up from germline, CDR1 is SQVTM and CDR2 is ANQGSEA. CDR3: CSVEDWGDRSRSYEQYF. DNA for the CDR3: TGCAGCGTTGAAGATTGGGGGGACAGGAGCCGATCCTACGAGCAGTACTTC.

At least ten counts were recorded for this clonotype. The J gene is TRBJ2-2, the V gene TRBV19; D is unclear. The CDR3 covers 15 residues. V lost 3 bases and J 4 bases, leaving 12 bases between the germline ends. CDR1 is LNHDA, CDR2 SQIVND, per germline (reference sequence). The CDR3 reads CASSIYNQATGELFF. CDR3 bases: TGTGCCAGTAGTATTTACAACCAAGCCACCGGGGAGCTGTTTTTT.

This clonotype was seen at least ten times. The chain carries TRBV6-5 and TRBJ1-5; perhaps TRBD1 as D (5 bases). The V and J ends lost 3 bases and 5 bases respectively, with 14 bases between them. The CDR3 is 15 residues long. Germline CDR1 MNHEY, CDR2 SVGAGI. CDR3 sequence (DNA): TGTGCCAGCAGTTATCCGGGGGTGAAGTATCAGCCCCAGCATTTT. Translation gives CASSYPGVKYQPQHF.

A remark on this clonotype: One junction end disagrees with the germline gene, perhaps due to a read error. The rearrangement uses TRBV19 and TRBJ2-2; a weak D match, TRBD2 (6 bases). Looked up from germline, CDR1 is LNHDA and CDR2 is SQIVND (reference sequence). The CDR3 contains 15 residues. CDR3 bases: TGTGCCAGTAGTATATGGGGGGATAACACCGGGGAGCTATTTTTT. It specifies CASSIWGDNTGELFF.

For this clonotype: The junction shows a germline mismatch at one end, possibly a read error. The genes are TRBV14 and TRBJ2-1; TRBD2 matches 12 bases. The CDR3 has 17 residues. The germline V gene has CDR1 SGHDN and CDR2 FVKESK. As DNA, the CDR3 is TGTGCCAACAGCCCCCTATCCGGGACTAGCGGGCCTGATGAGCAGTTCTTC. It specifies CANSPLSGTSGPDEQFF.

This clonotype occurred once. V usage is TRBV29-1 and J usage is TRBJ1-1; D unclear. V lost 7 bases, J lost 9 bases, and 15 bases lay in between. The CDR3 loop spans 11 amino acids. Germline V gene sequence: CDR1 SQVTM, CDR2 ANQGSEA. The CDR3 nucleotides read TGCAGCGCCGCAATGGACGAAAAAGCTTTCTTT. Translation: CSAAMDEKAFF.

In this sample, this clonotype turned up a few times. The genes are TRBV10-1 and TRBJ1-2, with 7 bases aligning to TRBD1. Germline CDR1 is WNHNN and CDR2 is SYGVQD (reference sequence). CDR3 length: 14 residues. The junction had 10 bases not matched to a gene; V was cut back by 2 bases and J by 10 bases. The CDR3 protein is CASSETDRPDLYTF. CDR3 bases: TGCGCCAGCAGTGAGACGGACAGGCCGGACCTCTACACCTTC.

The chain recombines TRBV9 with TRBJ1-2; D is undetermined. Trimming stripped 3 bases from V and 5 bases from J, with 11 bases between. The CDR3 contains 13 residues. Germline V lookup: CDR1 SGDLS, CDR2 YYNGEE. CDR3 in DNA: TGTGCCAGCAGCGCAGAGCGCCCGTATGGCTACACCTTC. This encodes CASSAERPYGYTF. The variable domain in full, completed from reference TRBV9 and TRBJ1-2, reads DSGVTQTPKHLITATGQRVTLRCSPRSGDLSVYWYQQSLDQGLQFLIQYYNGEERAKGNILERFSAQQFPDLHSELNLSSLELGDSALYFCASSAERPYGYTFGSGTRLTVV.

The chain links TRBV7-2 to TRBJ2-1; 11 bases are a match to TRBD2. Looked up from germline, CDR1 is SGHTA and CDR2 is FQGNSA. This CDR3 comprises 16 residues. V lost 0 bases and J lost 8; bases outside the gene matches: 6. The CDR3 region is CASSLASGGVFDEQFF. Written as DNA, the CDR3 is TGTGCCAGCAGCTTAGCTAGCGGGGGGGTCTTCGATGAGCAGTTCTTC.

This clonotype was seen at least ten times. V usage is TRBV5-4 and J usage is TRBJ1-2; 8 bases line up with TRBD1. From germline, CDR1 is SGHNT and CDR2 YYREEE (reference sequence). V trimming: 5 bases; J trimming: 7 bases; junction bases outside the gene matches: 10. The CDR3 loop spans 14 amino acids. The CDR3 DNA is TGTGCCAGCAGTTTATCCAGGGGGCTCCTTGGCTACACCTTC. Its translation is CASSLSRGLLGYTF.

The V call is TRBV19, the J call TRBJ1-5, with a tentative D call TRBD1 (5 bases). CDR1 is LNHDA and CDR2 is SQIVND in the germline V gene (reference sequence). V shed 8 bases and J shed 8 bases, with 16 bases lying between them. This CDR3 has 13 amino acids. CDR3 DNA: TGTGCCAGTCACAATCGCTCAGGGAAGCCCCAGCATTTT. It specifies CASHNRSGKPQHF. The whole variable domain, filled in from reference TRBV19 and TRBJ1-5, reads DGGITQSPKYLFRKEGQNVTLSCEQNLNHDAMYWYRQDPGQGLRLIYYSQIVNDFQKGDIAEGYSVSREKKESFPLTVTSAQKNPTAFYLCASHNRSGKPQHFGDGTRLSIL.

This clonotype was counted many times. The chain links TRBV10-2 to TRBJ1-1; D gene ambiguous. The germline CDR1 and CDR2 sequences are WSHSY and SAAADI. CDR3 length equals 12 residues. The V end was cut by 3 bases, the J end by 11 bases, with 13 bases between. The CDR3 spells CASSEKDRMAFF. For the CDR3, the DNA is TGCGCCAGCAGTGAAAAAGACCGAATGGCTTTCTTT.

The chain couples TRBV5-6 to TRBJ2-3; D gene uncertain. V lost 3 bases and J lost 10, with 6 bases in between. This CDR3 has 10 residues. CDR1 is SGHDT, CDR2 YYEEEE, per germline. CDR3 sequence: CASSSGPQYF. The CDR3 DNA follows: TGTGCCAGCAGCTCCGGACCGCAGTATTTT.

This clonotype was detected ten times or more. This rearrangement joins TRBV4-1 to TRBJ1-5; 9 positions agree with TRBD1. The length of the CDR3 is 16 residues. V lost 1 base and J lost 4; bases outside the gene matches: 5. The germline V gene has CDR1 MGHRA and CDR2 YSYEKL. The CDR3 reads CASSQGPDRGNQPQHF. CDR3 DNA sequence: TGCGCCAGCAGCCAAGGTCCCGACAGGGGGAATCAGCCCCAGCATTTT.

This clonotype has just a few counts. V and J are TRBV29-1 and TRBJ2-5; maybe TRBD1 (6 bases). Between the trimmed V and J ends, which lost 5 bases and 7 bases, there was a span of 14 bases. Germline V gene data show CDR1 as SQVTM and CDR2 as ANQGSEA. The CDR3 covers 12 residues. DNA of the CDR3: TGCAGCGTTATACAGGGTGGGGGGACCCAGTACTTC. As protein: CSVIQGGGTQYF.

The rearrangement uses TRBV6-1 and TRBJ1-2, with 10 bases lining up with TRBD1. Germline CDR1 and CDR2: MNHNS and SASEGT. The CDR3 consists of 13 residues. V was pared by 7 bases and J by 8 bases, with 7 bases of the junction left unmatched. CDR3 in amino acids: CASTETGGLGYTF. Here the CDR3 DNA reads TGTGCCAGCACTGAGACAGGGGGCCTAGGCTACACCTTC.

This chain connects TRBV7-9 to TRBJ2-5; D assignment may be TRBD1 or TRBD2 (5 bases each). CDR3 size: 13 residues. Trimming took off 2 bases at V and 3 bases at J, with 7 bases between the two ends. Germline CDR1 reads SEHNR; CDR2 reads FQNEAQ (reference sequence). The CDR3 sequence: CASSLLGEETQYF. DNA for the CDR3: TGTGCCAGCAGCTTATTGGGGGAAGAGACCCAGTACTTC.

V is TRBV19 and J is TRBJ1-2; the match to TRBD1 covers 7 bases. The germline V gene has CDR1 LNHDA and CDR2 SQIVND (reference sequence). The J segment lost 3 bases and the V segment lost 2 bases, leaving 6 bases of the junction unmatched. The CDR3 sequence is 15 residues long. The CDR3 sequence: CASSILGGADYGYTF. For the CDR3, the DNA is TGTGCCAGTAGTATACTAGGGGGCGCCGACTATGGCTACACCTTC.

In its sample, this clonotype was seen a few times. CDR3 nucleotide sequence: TGCGCCAGCAGCCAAGCGGGACTAGCACAGGACGAGCAGTACTTC. Translated: CASSQAGLAQDEQYF. The gene calls are TRBV4-1 and TRBJ2-7; 9 bases match TRBD2. Germline assignment: CDR1 MGHRA and CDR2 YSYEKL. V was pared by 1 base and J by 5 bases, with 6 bases of the junction left unmatched. CDR3 length: 15 amino acids.

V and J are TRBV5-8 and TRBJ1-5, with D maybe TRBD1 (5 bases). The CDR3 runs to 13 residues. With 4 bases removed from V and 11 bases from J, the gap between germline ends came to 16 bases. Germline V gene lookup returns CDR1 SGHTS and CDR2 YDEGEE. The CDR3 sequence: CASSLGAAGTQHF. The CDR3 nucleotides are TGTGCCAGCAGCCTTGGGGCAGCCGGAACCCAGCATTTT.

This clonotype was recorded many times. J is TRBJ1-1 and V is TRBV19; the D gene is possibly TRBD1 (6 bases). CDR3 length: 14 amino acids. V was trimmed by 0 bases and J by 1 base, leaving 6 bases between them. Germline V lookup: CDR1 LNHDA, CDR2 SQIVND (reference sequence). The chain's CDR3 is CASSIDRGNTEAFF. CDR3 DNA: TGTGCCAGTAGTATAGACAGGGGGAACACTGAAGCTTTCTTT.

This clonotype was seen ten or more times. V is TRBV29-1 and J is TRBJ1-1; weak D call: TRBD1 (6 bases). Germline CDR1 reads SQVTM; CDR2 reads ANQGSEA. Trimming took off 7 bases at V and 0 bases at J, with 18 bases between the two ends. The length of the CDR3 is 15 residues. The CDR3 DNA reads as TGCAGCGCGGGTAGACAGGCTACAATGAACACTGAAGCTTTCTTT. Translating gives CSAGRQATMNTEAFF.

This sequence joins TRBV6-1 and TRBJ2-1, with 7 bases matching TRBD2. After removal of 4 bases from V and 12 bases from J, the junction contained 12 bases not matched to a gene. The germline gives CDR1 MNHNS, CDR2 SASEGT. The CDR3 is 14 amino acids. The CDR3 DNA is TGTGCCAGCAGTGGAGATCCTGAAACGGGGGGGCAGTTCTTC. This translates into CASSGDPETGGQFF.

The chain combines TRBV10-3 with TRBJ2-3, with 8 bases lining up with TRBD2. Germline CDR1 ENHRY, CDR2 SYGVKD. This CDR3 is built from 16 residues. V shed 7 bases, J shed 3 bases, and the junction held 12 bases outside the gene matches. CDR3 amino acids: CAITPSRKRETDTQYF. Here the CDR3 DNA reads TGTGCCATCACCCCGTCGCGAAAGCGGGAGACAGATACGCAGTATTTT.

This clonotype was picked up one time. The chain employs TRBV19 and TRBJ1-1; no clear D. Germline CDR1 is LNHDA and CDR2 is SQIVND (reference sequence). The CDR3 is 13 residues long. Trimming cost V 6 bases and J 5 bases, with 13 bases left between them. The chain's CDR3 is CASRMDPATEAFF. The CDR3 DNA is TGTGCCAGTAGGATGGACCCCGCGACTGAAGCTTTCTTT.

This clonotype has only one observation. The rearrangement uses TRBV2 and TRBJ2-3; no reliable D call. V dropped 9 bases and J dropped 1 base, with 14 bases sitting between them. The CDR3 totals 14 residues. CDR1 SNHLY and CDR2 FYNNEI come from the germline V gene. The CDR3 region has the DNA TGTGCCAGGGACCTGGACGGGCGCACAGATACGCAGTATTTT. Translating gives CARDLDGRTDTQYF. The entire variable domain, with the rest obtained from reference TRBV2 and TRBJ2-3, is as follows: EPEVTQTPSHQVTQMGQEVILRCVPISNHLYFYWYRQILGQKVEFLVSFYNNEISEKSEIFDDQFSVERPDGSNFTLKIRSTKLEDSAMYFCARDLDGRTDTQYFGPGTRLTVL.